This section outlines one T cell receptor beta chain sequence together with its context. Cohort placement rested on clinical history that participants reported themselves. The repertoire was sequenced with immunoSEQ multiplex PCR; TCRdb's copy has only in-frame clones and lacks some. The sample includes over 350,000 clones, approximately 93% of them seen just once. The data are from a study of blood T cell repertoires in COVID-19. The CDR3 is 13 residues long. Trimming took 3 bases from V and 8 from J, leaving 13 bases between them. Germline CDR1 is SGHNT and CDR2 is YENEEA. The TCR originated in a woman aged 40 to 50 who had been exposed to COVID-19. The chain uses TRBV11-3 and TRBJ1-2, with a possible D match to TRBD1 (5 bases). Sequencing used PBMCs or T cells enriched from blood (not recorded which). As DNA, the CDR3 is TGTGCCAGCAGCTTCCCAGGGCCGAGCGGCTACACCTTC. Translated, it gives CASSFPGPSGYTF.